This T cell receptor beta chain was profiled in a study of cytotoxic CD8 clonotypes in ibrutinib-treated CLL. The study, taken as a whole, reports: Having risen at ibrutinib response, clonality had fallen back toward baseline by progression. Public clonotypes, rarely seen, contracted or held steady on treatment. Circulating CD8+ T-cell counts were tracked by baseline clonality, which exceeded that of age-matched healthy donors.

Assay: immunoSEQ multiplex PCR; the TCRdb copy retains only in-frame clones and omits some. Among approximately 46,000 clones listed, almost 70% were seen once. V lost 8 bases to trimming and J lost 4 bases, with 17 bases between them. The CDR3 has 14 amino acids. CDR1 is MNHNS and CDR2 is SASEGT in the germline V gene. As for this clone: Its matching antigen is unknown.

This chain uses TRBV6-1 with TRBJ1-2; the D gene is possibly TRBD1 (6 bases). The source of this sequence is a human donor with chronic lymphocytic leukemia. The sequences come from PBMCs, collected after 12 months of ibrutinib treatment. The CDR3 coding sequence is TGTGCCAGCCTGGACAGCGCCAGAAGCTATGGCTACACCTTC. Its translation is CASLDSARSYGYTF.